Following are 12 T cell receptor beta chains from one sample sequenced in a study of spatial heterogeneity in lung cancer. Time point specified: blood at routine non-recurrence follow-up after resection. Material for sequencing was whole RNA from tumor, nontumor lung or frozen PBMC, left unsorted. Using its own MiXCR run on the 5' RACE reads, TCRdb lists one record per CDR3 protein. The table shows about 120,000 distinct CDR3 sequences, with less than 15% occurring only once. Sequencing used PBMCs, obtained at follow-up. All receptors come from a male donor with early-stage non-small cell lung cancer.

The genes are TRBV28 and TRBJ1-6; weak D call: TRBD1 (5 bases). Per germline, CDR1 MDHEN and CDR2 SYDVKM. V lost 4 bases and J 0 bases, leaving 10 bases between the germline ends. The CDR3 covers 16 residues. In DNA, the CDR3 is TGTGCCAGCAGTTCCTGGGGGGGCTCCTATAATTCACCCCTCCACTTT. Protein product: CASSSWGGSYNSPLHF.

This clonotype was seen ten or more times. The chain combines TRBV7-2 with TRBJ1-5; no clear D gene. Germline V gene lookup returns CDR1 SGHTA and CDR2 FQGNSA. Trimming stripped 1 base from V and 5 bases from J, with 9 bases between. The CDR3 is 14 amino acids. The CDR3 is CASSLEGNHQPQHF. The CDR3 DNA is TGTGCCAGCAGCTTAGAAGGGAACCATCAGCCCCAGCATTTT. The whole variable domain, remainder taken from reference TRBV7-2 and TRBJ1-5, is GAGVSQSPSNKVTEKGKDVELRCDPISGHTALYWYRQSLGQGLEFLIYFQGNSAPDKSGLPSDRFSAERTGGSVSTLTIQRTQQEDSAVYLCASSLEGNHQPQHFGDGTRLSIL.

This clonotype was seen repeatedly, ten times or more. This chain joins TRBV9 and TRBJ1-2; 9 nucleotides match TRBD1. CDR3 length: 17 amino acids. CDR1 is SGDLS, CDR2 YYNGEE, per germline. V lost 3 bases and J lost 8; bases outside the gene matches: 17. The CDR3 spells CASSAVAHRGRPLGYTF. The DNA of the CDR3 is TGTGCCAGCAGCGCGGTCGCCCACAGGGGGCGCCCGTTGGGCTACACCTTC.

The chain links TRBV28 to TRBJ1-1, with D tentatively TRBD1 (6 bases). CDR3 length equals 14 residues. The V gene lost 1 base and the J gene lost 5 bases, with 11 bases spanning the gap. CDR1 and CDR2 from the germline V gene are MDHEN and SYDVKM. In DNA form, the CDR3 reads TGTGCCAGCAGTTTATCCGCAGGGGCAACTGAAGCTTTCTTT. This translates into CASSLSAGATEAFF.

This chain links TRBV28 with TRBJ1-1; D ambiguous. This CDR3 is 12 amino acids long. CDR1 and CDR2 from the germline V gene are MDHEN and SYDVKM. Trimming removed 3 bases at V and 3 bases at J, with 5 bases between. The CDR3 nucleotides read TGTGCCAGCAGTTTTGGGGACACTGAAGCTTTCTTT. Translated: CASSFGDTEAFF.

This clonotype was observed at least ten times. This chain connects TRBV29-1 to TRBJ1-1; possibly TRBD1 for D (5 bases). The CDR3 extends over 15 amino acids. Germline CDR1 and CDR2: SQVTM and ANQGSEA. V was pared by 4 bases and J by 0 bases, with 15 bases between. The CDR3 is CSVAFRGLMNTEAFF. The CDR3 DNA is TGCAGCGTTGCATTCCGGGGACTAATGAACACTGAAGCTTTCTTT.

The CDR3 region is CASSVAPDNQPQHF. The CDR3 bases are TGTGCCAGCAGCGTAGCTCCGGATAATCAGCCCCAGCATTTT. The chain couples TRBV9 to TRBJ1-5, with unresolved D. Trimming left V 0 bases short and J 4 bases short, with 8 bases between. The CDR3 spans 14 residues. Germline CDR1 reads SGDLS; CDR2 reads YYNGEE.

In this sample, this clonotype turned up a few times. V usage is TRBV6-5 and J usage is TRBJ2-7; D is perhaps TRBD2 (5 bases). CDR3 size: 12 residues. V was shortened by 8 bases and J by 7 bases, with 15 bases between the two germline ends. The germline V gene has CDR1 MNHEY and CDR2 SVGAGI. CDR3 residues: CASSQAPGEQYF. The CDR3 nucleotides read TGTGCCAGCTCTCAAGCTCCGGGGGAGCAGTACTTC.

This clonotype turned up a few times. As DNA, the CDR3 is TGTGCCAGCAGGGAGGACCAAGAGACCCAGTACTTC. Translation gives CASREDQETQYF. The chain has TRBV2 and TRBJ2-5, with D tentatively TRBD2 (5 bases). The CDR3 has 12 residues. The V end lost 6 bases, the J end lost 0 bases, and 5 bases lay between the germline ends. In germline, CDR1 is SNHLY, CDR2 FYNNEI.

This clonotype was counted ten times or more. V gene TRBV7-9 combines with J gene TRBJ2-7; D is unresolved. V dropped 4 bases and J dropped 4 bases, with 11 bases sitting between them. Germline loops: CDR1 SEHNR, CDR2 FQNEAQ (reference sequence). The CDR3 covers 13 residues. The CDR3 region has the DNA TGTGCCAGCAGCTCTTCCTCATTATACGAGCAGTACTTC. Its protein product is CASSSSSLYEQYF.

The chain couples TRBV6-6 to TRBJ1-1, with unresolved D. There are 14 residues in the CDR3. The germline CDR1 and CDR2 sequences are MNHNY and SVGAGI (reference sequence). V lost 6 bases, J lost 1 base, and 12 bases lay in between. The CDR3 here is CASRLQGQNTEAFF. In nucleotides, the CDR3 is TGTGCCAGCAGGCTACAAGGTCAGAACACTGAAGCTTTCTTT.

This chain uses TRBV7-6 with TRBJ1-5; D possibly corresponds to TRBD1 (5 bases). CDR1 is SGHVS and CDR2 is FNYEAQ in the germline V gene. The CDR3 runs 13 residues. Between the trimmed V and J ends, which lost 1 base and 9 bases, there was a span of 10 bases. The CDR3 is CASSLEDSLPQHF. CDR3 bases: TGTGCCAGCAGCTTAGAAGACAGCCTGCCCCAGCATTTT.